Each of the 17 T cell receptor beta chains below was sequenced from the same sample in a study of blood T cell repertoires in COVID-19. Sequencing used immunoSEQ multiplex PCR; TCRdb keeps in-frame clones, though not all of them. The table shows approximately 140,000 clones, with 87% occurring only once. The sample consisted of peripheral blood. Every receptor here comes from a woman in her thirties or forties with acute or convalescent COVID-19.

The gene calls are TRBV6-5 and TRBJ2-3; possibly TRBD1 for D (6 bases). CDR1 is MNHEY, CDR2 SVGAGI, per germline. CDR3 length: 15 amino acids. The V gene lost 6 bases and the J gene lost 0 bases, with 13 bases spanning the gap. The CDR3 loop is CASSNPGVSTDTQYF. DNA for the CDR3: TGTGCCAGCAGCAATCCAGGGGTTAGCACAGATACGCAGTATTTT.

This rearrangement joins TRBV7-2 to TRBJ1-1; no clear D gene. V lost 1 base and J 4 bases, leaving 10 bases between the germline ends. Germline loops: CDR1 SGHTA, CDR2 FQGNSA. This CDR3 contains 14 residues. For the CDR3, the DNA is TGTGCCAGCAGCTTAGGCCCCCTAGGCACTGAAGCTTTCTTT. It specifies CASSLGPLGTEAFF.

The V call is TRBV28, the J call TRBJ1-1; D may be TRBD1 (6 bases). Germline loops: CDR1 MDHEN, CDR2 SYDVKM. Deletions cut 6 bases from V and 8 bases from J, with 22 bases between. CDR3 size: 15 residues. The CDR3: CASSGILTGLGEAFF. CDR3 sequence (DNA): TGTGCCAGCAGCGGTATTTTGACAGGTCTAGGGGAAGCTTTCTTT.

The J gene is TRBJ2-1, the V gene TRBV10-3, with 13 bases that match TRBD2. The CDR3 has 16 amino acids. V shed 9 bases, J shed 3 bases, and the junction held 8 bases outside the gene matches. CDR1 is ENHRY and CDR2 is SYGVKD in the germline V gene. The CDR3 spells CAIRTSGGGDYNEQFF. The CDR3 nucleotides are TGTGCCATTAGGACTAGCGGGGGCGGTGACTACAATGAGCAGTTCTTC.

This sequence joins TRBV6-5 and TRBJ1-1, with a tentative D call TRBD1 (5 bases). Trimming took 6 bases from V and 4 from J, leaving 12 bases between them. CDR3 length: 13 residues. Germline CDR1 is MNHEY and CDR2 is SVGAGI. CDR3 DNA: TGTGCCAGCAGGTACGGGGCGGCCACTGAAGCTTTCTTT. Encoded protein: CASRYGAATEAFF.

V usage is TRBV28 and J usage is TRBJ2-5, with D maybe TRBD1 (6 bases). Germline lookup yields CDR1 MDHEN and CDR2 SYDVKM. The CDR3 sequence is 14 residues long. Trimming removed 5 bases from V and 2 bases from J, with 12 bases in between. The CDR3 sequence: CASSPTGQQETQYF. The DNA for the CDR3 is TGTGCCAGCAGTCCGACAGGACAGCAAGAGACCCAGTACTTC.

The genes are TRBV11-3 and TRBJ2-1; 7 bases are a match to TRBD1. The CDR3 loop spans 14 amino acids. Germline assignment: CDR1 SGHNT and CDR2 YENEEA. J was trimmed by 7 bases and V by 3 bases; bases with no gene match: 6. DNA of the CDR3: TGTGCCAGCAGCTTCGACAGGGAAAGAAATGAGCAGTTCTTC. Residues: CASSFDRERNEQFF.

The V gene is TRBV6-6, the J gene TRBJ2-7; 12 bases are shared with TRBD2. Germline CDR1 is MNHNY and CDR2 is SVGAGI (reference sequence). The junction had 7 bases not matched to a gene; V was cut back by 2 bases and J by 5 bases. The CDR3 contains 16 residues. The CDR3 DNA sequence: TGTGCCAGCAGTTACCCACCGGGACTAGCGGGCAACGAGCAGTACTTC. This codes for CASSYPPGLAGNEQYF.

This clone has only a few counts. This chain joins TRBV10-3 and TRBJ1-1, with a weak D call TRBD1 (5 bases). V lost 0 bases and J 7 bases, leaving 18 bases between the germline ends. Germline assignment: CDR1 ENHRY and CDR2 SYGVKD. There are 16 residues in the CDR3. Written as DNA, the CDR3 is TGTGCCATCAGTGAGTCGAAGCAGGGATTCTTCGGTGAAGCTTTCTTT. Its protein is CAISESKQGFFGEAFF.

The V gene is TRBV6-5, the J gene TRBJ1-1; a possible D gene is TRBD1 (5 bases). The germline gives CDR1 MNHEY, CDR2 SVGAGI. V gave up 6 bases and J gave up 6 bases, with 11 bases separating them. The CDR3 runs 12 residues. The chain's CDR3 is CASRTQGAEAFF. The CDR3 nucleotides are TGTGCCAGCAGAACTCAGGGCGCTGAAGCTTTCTTT.

DNA of the CDR3: TGTGCCAGCAGCCCGACAGGGGGCATATTGAACACTGAAGCTTTCTTT. This sequence encodes CASSPTGGILNTEAFF. The genes are TRBV7-4 and TRBJ1-1; TRBD1 matches at 10 bases. The CDR3 runs 16 residues. Trimming at V came to 5 bases and at J to 0 bases, leaving 6 bases not matched to a gene. Looked up from germline, CDR1 is SGHVT and CDR2 is SQSDAQ.

This rearrangement joins TRBV24-1 to TRBJ1-4; 9 nucleotides align to TRBD1. This CDR3 region has 15 residues. Per the germline V gene, CDR1 is KGHDR and CDR2 is SFDVKD. V dropped 5 bases and J dropped 4; count of bases not matched to a gene: 4. The CDR3 nucleotides read TGTGCCACCAGTGGCCAGACAGGGGGTAATGAAAAACTGTTTTTT. Translating it yields CATSGQTGGNEKLFF.

V and J are TRBV5-1 and TRBJ2-3; a possible D gene is TRBD1 (5 bases). The CDR3 length is 15 residues. CDR1 is SGHRS, CDR2 YFSETQ, per germline. The V end lost 0 bases, the J end lost 6 bases, and 14 bases lay between the germline ends. The CDR3 loop is CASSLASRETDTQYF. The CDR3 bases are TGCGCCAGCAGCTTGGCGAGCAGGGAAACCGATACGCAGTATTTT.

J is TRBJ1-2 and V is TRBV19, with a possible D match to TRBD1 (5 bases). Trimming took 9 bases from V and 8 from J, leaving 13 bases between them. CDR1 and CDR2 from the germline V gene are LNHDA and SQIVND (reference sequence). The CDR3 sequence is 11 residues long. The CDR3 region is CASRQGEGYTF. The CDR3 DNA reads as TGTGCCAGCCGTCAGGGTGAGGGCTACACCTTC.

This sequence joins TRBV7-9 and TRBJ2-7; 7 nucleotides align to TRBD1. Germline CDR1 and CDR2: SEHNR and FQNEAQ (reference sequence). This CDR3 spans 13 amino acids. V lost 5 bases to trimming and J lost 1 base; unmatched junction nucleotides: 2. In DNA, the CDR3 is TGTGCCAGCAGCCAGGGACAGTCCTACGAGCAGTACTTC. Amino acid sequence: CASSQGQSYEQYF.

This clone rates as medium-sized. The chain uses TRBV6-4 and TRBJ2-1; perhaps TRBD1 as D (6 bases). Trimming left V 6 bases short and J 5 bases short, with 17 bases between. CDR1 and CDR2 from the germline V gene are MRHNA and SNTAGT. This CDR3 has 15 residues. CDR3 sequence (DNA): TGTGCCAGCAGCCCATCTGGGGGACACAACAATGAGCAGTTCTTC. It yields the protein CASSPSGGHNNEQFF.

The chain couples TRBV5-5 to TRBJ1-2; 11 bases are shared with TRBD1. The CDR3 has 13 residues. After removal of 3 bases from V and 8 bases from J, the junction contained 3 bases not matched to a gene. In germline, CDR1 is SGHKS, CDR2 YYEKEE (reference sequence). The CDR3 here is CASSSGQGAGYTF. The CDR3 nucleotides are TGTGCCAGCAGCTCCGGACAGGGGGCAGGCTACACCTTC. Filled out from reference TRBV5-5 and TRBJ1-2, the complete variable domain reads DAGVTQSPTHLIKTRGQQVTLRCSPISGHKSVSWYQQVLGQGPQFIFQYYEKEERGRGNFPDRFSARQFPNYSSELNVNALLLGDSALYLCASSSGQGAGYTFGSGTRLTVV.